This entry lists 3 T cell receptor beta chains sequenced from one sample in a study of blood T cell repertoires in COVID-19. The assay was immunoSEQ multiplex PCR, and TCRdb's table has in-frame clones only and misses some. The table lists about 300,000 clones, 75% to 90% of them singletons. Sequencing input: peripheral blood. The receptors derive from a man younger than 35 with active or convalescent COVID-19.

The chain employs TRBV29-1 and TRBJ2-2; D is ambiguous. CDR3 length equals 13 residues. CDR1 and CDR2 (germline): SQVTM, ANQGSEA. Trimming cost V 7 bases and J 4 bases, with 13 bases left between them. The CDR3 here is CSASVRITGELFF. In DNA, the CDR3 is TGCAGCGCCTCCGTGCGGATCACCGGGGAGCTGTTTTTT.

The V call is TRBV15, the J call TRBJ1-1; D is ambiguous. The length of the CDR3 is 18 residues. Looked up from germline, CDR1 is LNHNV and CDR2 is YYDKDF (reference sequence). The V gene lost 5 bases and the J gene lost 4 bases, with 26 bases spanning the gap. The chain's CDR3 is CATSPRGRASNPTTEAFF. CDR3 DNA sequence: TGTGCCACCAGCCCCCGAGGGAGGGCCAGCAACCCTACCACTGAAGCTTTCTTT.

Here the CDR3 reads CASSPGQGARGNTIYF. As DNA, the CDR3 is TGCGCCAGCAGCCCTGGACAGGGGGCGAGAGGAAACACCATATATTTT. The V call is TRBV5-1, the J call TRBJ1-3; TRBD1 matches 11 bases. CDR3 length: 16 residues. With 4 bases clipped from V and 4 bases from J, the junction kept 7 bases outside the gene matches. CDR1 is SGHRS, CDR2 YFSETQ, per germline.